The T cell receptor (beta chain) described here comes from a study of blood T cell repertoires in COVID-19. Overall study: Acute-phase and convalescent COVID-19 samples originated in the United States, Italy and Spain. PBMCs, B-cell-depleted T cells, or T cells were the source of the cDNA or gDNA that made up the material.

This CDR3 has 14 amino acids. CDR1 is LNHDA and CDR2 is SQIVND in the germline V gene (reference sequence). V dropped 7 bases and J dropped 7 bases, with 16 bases sitting between them. Generated by immunoSEQ multiplex PCR, the TCRdb table keeps only in-frame clones and is missing some. The data contain under 300,000 clones, approximately 83% of them singletons. This TCR was recovered from a man aged 25-45 years who had recovered from COVID-19. This sequence joins TRBV19 and TRBJ2-2; D is possibly TRBD1 (6 bases). Sequenced sample: peripheral blood. The CDR3 here is CASTAGVRGGELFF. The CDR3, as DNA: TGTGCCAGTACCGCAGGGGTTCGGGGCGGGGAGCTGTTTTTT.